This entry features one TCR beta chain sequence. The source of the sample is a study of blood T cell repertoires in COVID-19. Across the study: Nucleic acid was either cDNA or gDNA, and it came from T cells, B-cell-depleted T cells, or PBMCs.

Clones were read by immunoSEQ multiplex PCR, and TCRdb kept only the in-frame ones, dropping some. The table includes 250,000 to 350,000 clones, around 87% detected once. Germline CDR1 reads MDHEN; CDR2 reads SYDVKM. With 4 bases clipped from V and 6 bases from J, the junction kept 14 bases outside the gene matches. The CDR3 contains 16 residues. The chain has TRBV28 and TRBJ2-7; 8 bases agree with TRBD2. The sequencing input was peripheral blood. This TCR was recovered from a young man with active or convalescent COVID-19. The CDR3 loop is CASSSLFRSGRSEQYF. Here the CDR3 DNA reads TGTGCCAGCAGTTCCCTGTTCCGGAGCGGGAGAAGCGAGCAGTACTTC.